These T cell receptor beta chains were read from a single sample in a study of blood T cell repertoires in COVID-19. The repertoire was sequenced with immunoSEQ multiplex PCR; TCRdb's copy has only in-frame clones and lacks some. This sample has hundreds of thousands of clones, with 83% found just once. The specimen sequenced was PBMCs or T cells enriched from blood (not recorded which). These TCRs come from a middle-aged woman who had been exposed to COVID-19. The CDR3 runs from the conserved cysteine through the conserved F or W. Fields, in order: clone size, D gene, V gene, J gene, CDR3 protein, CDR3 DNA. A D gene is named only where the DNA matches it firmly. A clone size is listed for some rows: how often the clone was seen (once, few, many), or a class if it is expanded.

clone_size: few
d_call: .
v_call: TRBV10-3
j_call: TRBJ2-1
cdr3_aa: CAISGINRDNEQFF
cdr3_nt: TGTGCCATCAGTGGGATAAACCGGGACAATGAGCAGTTCTTC

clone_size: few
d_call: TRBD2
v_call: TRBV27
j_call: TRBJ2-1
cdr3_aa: CASSSPPGGNDNEQFF
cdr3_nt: TGTGCCAGCAGTTCCCCCCCGGGAGGGAACGACAATGAGCAGTTCTTC

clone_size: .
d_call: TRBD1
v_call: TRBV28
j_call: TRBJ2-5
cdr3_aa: CASSLPDRQETQYF
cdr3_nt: TGTGCCAGCAGTTTACCGGACAGGCAAGAGACCCAGTACTTC

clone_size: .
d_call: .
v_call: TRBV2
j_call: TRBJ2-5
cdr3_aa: CASSVLQETQYF
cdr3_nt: TGTGCCAGCAGTGTCCTCCAAGAGACCCAGTACTTC

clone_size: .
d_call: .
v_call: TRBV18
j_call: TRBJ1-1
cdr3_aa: CASSPGRNTEAFF
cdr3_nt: TGTGCCAGCTCACCAGGGAGGAACACTGAAGCTTTCTTT

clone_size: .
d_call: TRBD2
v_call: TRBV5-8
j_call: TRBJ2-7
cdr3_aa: CASSTSGGPSYEQYF
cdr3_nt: TGTGCCAGCAGCACCTCGGGGGGACCTTCCTACGAGCAGTACTTC

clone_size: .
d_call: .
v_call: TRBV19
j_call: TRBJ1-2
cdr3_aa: CASSPPQRVDGYTF
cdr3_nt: TGTGCCAGTAGTCCCCCTCAACGGGTGGATGGCTACACCTTC

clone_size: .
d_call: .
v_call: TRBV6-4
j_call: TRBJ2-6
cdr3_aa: CASSDGSSGANVLTF
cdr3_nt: TGTGCCAGCAGTGACGGGAGCTCTGGGGCCAACGTCCTGACTTTC

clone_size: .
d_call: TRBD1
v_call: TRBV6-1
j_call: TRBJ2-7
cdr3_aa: CASSEGTGGPYEQYF
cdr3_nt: TGTGCCAGCAGTGAGGGGACAGGGGGGCCCTACGAGCAGTACTTC

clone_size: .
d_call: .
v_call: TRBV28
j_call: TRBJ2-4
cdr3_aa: CASRPVAAKNIQYF
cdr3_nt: TGTGCCAGCAGACCCGTAGCAGCCAAAAACATTCAGTACTTC

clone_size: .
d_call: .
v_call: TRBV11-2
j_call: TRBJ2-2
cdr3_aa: CASSLSGQTGELFF
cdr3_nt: TGTGCCAGCAGCTTATCCGGACAGACCGGGGAGCTGTTTTTT

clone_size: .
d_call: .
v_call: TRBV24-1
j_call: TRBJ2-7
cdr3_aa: CATSDSVVYEQYF
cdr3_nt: TGTGCCACCAGTGATTCTGTAGTATACGAGCAGTACTTC

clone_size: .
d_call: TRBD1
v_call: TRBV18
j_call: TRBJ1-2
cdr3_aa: CASSLDTGTGAGYTF
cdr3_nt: TGTGCCAGCTCCCTAGATACCGGGACAGGGGCTGGCTACACCTTC

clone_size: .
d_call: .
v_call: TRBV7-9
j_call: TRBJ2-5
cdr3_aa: CASRQGSQETQYF
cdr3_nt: TGTGCCAGCAGGCAGGGTTCCCAAGAGACCCAGTACTTC

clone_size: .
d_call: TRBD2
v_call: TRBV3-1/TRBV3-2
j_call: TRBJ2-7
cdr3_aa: CASSLRVAGKEGQYF
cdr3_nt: TGTGCCAGCAGCCTCAGGGTAGCGGGTAAGGAGGGGCAGTACTTC

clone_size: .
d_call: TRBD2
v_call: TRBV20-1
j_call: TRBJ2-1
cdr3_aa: CSASEAGEYTEQFF
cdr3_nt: TGCAGTGCTAGTGAGGCGGGGGAATACACTGAGCAGTTCTTC

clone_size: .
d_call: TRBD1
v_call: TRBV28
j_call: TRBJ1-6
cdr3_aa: CASSLGTVSYNSPLHF
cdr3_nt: TGTGCCAGCAGTTTAGGGACAGTCTCCTATAATTCACCCCTCCACTTT

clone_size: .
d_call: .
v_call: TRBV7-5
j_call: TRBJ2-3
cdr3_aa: CARSVPSGGTDTQYF
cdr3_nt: TGTGCCAGAAGTGTCCCTAGCGGGGGCACAGATACGCAGTATTTT

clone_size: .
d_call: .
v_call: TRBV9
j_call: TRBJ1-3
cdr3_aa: CASSPQYIVQGGNTIYF
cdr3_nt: TGTGCCAGCAGCCCCCAATACATCGTTCAGGGAGGAAACACCATATATTTT

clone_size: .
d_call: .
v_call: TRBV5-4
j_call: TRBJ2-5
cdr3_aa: CASSFGSQETQYF
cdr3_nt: TGTGCCAGCAGCTTCGGGTCACAAGAGACCCAGTACTTC

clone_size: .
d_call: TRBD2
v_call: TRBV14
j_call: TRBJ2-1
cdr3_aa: CASSRTSGGVYNEQFF
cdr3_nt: TGTGCCAGCAGCCGAACTAGCGGGGGGGTGTACAATGAGCAGTTCTTC

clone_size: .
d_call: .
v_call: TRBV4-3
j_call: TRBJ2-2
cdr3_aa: CASSPLGGNTGELFF
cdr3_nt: TGCGCCAGCAGCCCCCTCGGGGGGAACACCGGGGAGCTGTTTTTT

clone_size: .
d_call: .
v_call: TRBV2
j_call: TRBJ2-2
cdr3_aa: CASRVTQAGTGELFF
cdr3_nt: TGTGCCAGCAGAGTGACCCAAGCGGGCACCGGGGAGCTGTTTTTT

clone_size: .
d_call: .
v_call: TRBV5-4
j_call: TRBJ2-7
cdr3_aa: CASSLGFNQAGEQYF
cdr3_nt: TGTGCCAGCAGCTTGGGGTTTAACCAGGCTGGCGAGCAGTACTTC

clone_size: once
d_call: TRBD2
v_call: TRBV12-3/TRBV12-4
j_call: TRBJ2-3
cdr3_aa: CASSGRGDTQYF
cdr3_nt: TGTGCCAGCAGTGGGCGGGGGGATACGCAGTATTTT

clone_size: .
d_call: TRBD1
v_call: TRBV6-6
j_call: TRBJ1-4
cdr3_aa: CASSYLLDRLGEKLFF
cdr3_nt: TGTGCCAGCAGTTACCTTTTGGACAGGCTGGGTGAAAAACTGTTTTTT

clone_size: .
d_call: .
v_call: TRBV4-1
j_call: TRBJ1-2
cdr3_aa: CASSQDSGRGSYYGYTF
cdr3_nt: TGCGCCAGCAGCCAAGATAGTGGCAGGGGCTCATACTATGGCTACACCTTC

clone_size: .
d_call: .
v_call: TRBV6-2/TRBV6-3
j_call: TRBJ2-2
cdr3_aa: CASSTGGAGGELFF
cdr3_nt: TGTGCCAGCAGTACTGGGGGGGCCGGCGGGGAGCTGTTTTTT

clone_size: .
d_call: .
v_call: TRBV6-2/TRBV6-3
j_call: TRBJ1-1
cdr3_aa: CASSSTGSTEAFF
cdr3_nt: TGTGCCAGCAGTTCCACAGGATCCACTGAAGCTTTCTTT

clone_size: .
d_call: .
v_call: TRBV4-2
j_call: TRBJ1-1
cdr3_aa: CASSQAPVVAMNTEAFF
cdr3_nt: TGTGCCAGCAGCCAAGCTCCGGTTGTAGCCATGAACACTGAAGCTTTCTTT

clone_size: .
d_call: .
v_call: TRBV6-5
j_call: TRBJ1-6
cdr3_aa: CASTGPDSYNSPLHF
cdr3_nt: TGTGCCAGCACCGGACCGGACAGCTATAATTCACCCCTCCACTTT

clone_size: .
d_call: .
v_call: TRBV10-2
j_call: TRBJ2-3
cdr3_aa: CASMTAALSTDTQYF
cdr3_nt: TGCGCCAGCATGACGGCAGCGCTGAGCACAGATACGCAGTATTTT

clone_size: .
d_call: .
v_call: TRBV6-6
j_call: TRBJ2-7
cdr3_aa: CASSYRSEQYF
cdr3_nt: TGTGCCAGCAGTTACAGGAGCGAGCAGTACTTC

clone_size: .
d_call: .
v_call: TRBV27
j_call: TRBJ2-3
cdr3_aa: CASSFGAGALTDTQYF
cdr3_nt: TGTGCCAGCAGTTTCGGGGCGGGGGCCCTCACAGATACGCAGTATTTT

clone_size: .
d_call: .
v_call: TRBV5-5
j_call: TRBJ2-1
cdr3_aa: CASSLTGLVDNEQFF
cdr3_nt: TGTGCCAGCTCGTTAACAGGGCTGGTCGACAATGAGCAGTTCTTC